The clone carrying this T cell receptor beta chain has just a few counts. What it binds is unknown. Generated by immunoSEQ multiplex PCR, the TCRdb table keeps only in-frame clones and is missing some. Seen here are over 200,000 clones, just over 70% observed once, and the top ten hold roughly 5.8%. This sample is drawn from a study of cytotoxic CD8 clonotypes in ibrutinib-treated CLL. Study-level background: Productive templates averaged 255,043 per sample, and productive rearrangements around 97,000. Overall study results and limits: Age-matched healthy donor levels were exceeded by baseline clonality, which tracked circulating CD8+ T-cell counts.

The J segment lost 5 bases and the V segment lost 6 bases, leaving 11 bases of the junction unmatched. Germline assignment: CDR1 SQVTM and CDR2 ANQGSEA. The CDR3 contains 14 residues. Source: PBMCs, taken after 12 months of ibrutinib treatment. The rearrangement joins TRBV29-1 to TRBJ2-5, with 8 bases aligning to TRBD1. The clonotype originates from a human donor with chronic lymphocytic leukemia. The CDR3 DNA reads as TGCAGCGTACGCCGGACAGGGACGGGGGAGACCCAGTACTTC. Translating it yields CSVRRTGTGETQYF.